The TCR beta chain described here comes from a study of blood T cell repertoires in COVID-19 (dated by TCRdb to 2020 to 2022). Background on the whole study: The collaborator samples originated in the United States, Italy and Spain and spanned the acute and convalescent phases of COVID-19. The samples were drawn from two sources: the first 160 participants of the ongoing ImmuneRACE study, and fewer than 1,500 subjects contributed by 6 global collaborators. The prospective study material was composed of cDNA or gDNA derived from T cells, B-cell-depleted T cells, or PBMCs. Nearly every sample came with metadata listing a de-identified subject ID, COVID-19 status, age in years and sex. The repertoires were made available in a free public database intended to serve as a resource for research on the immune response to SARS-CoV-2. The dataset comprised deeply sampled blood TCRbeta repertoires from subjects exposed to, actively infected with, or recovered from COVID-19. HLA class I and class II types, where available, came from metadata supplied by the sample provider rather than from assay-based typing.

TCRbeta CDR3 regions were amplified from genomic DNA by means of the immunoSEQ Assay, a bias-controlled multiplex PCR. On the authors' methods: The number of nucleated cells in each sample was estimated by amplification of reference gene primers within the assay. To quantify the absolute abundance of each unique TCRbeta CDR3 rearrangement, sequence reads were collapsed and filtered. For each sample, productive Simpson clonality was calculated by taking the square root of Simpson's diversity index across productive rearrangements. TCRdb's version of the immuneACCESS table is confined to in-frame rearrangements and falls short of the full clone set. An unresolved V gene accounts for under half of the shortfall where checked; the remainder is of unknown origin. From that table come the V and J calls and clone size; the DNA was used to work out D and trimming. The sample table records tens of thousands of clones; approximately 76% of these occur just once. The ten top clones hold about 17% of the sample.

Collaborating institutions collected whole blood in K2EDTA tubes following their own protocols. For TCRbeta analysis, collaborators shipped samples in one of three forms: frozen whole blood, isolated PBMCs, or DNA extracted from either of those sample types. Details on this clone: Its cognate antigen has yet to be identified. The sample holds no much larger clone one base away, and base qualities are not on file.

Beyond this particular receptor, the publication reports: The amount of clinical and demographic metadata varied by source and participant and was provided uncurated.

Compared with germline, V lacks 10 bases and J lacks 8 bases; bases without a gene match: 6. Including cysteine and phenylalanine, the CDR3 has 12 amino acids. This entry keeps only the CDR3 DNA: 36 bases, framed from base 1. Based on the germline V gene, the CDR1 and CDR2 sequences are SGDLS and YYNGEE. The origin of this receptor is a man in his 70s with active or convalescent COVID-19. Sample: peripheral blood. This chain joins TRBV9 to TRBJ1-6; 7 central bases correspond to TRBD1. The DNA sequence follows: TGTGCCTCACAGGGGTGGGATTCACCCCTCCACTTT. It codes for CASQGWDSPLHF.